This T cell receptor (beta chain) was recovered during a study of blood T cell repertoires in COVID-19. Study-wide background: Samples of COVID-19 (acute and convalescent) were obtained from the United States, Italy and Spain.

V was trimmed by 3 bases and J by 3 bases, leaving 9 bases between them. CDR1 and CDR2 from the germline V gene are SGHTA and FQGNSA. The CDR3 is 14 amino acids. Some clones are missing from TCRdb's copy, which holds only in-frame ones; the method was immunoSEQ multiplex PCR. This table holds some 150,000 clones, around 90% found once. This receptor was taken from a man between 60 and 75 years old with acute or convalescent COVID-19. The chain is built from TRBV7-2 and TRBJ1-3, with D possibly being TRBD1 (6 bases). Source material: peripheral blood. The CDR3 protein is CASSLKGDGNTIYF. The CDR3 bases are TGTGCCAGCAGCTTGAAGGGGGATGGAAACACCATATATTTT.